The 8 T cell receptor beta chains given below trace back to one sample, sequenced in a study of graft-versus-host responses after intestinal transplantation. Assay used: immunoSEQ multiplex PCR; TCRdb lists only in-frame clones, some missing. The top ten hold approximately 1.5% of the sample, which has 75,000 to 100,000 clones, roughly 86% seen once. The sample was PBMCs, taken 255 days after intestinal transplant. Receptor source: a human patient who received an intestinal transplant, so some T cells may come from the graft donor.

V gene TRBV9 combines with J gene TRBJ1-5; D not resolved. Per germline, CDR1 SGDLS and CDR2 YYNGEE. This CDR3 is 14 amino acids long. V was trimmed by 0 bases and J by 5 bases, leaving 9 bases between them. The chain's CDR3 is CASSVDGRHQPQHF. CDR3 nucleotides: TGTGCCAGCAGCGTAGACGGGAGACATCAGCCCCAGCATTTT.

The rearrangement joins TRBV5-1 to TRBJ2-1; maybe TRBD1 (5 bases). The CDR3 length is 15 residues. CDR1 and CDR2 from the germline V gene are SGHRS and YFSETQ. Trimming removed 1 base at V and 5 bases at J, with 13 bases between. The DNA of the CDR3 is TGCGCCAGCAGCTTGTCAGTTACAGGTCACAATGAGCAGTTCTTC. This translates into CASSLSVTGHNEQFF.

This chain links TRBV5-1 with TRBJ2-1, with 12 bases identical to TRBD2. The CDR3 extends over 16 amino acids. Trimming at V came to 4 bases and at J to 8 bases, leaving 10 bases not matched to a gene. Germline lookup yields CDR1 SGHRS and CDR2 YFSETQ. CDR3 nucleotide sequence: TGCGCCAGCAGCCCAGAAAGACTAGCGGGGGTCGATGAGCAGTTCTTC. This translates into CASSPERLAGVDEQFF.

This clone appeared a single time. The chain is built from TRBV5-1 and TRBJ2-7; D remains ambiguous. This CDR3 contains 15 residues. Trimming shortened V by 0 bases and J by 1 base, and 11 bases separated the two germline ends. Per the germline V gene, CDR1 is SGHRS and CDR2 is YFSETQ. Here the CDR3 reads CASSLGPSGSYEQYV. The DNA for the CDR3 is TGCGCCAGCAGCTTGGGGCCATCGGGTTCCTACGAGCAGTACGTC.

The chain has TRBV6-5 and TRBJ2-1; no clear D gene. With 2 bases removed from V and 1 base from J, the gap between germline ends came to 9 bases. In germline, CDR1 is MNHEY, CDR2 SVGAGI. The CDR3 is 15 residues long. The CDR3 region has the DNA TGTGCCAGCAGTTACCCGACTGGTTCCTACAATGAGCAGTTCTTC. It yields the protein CASSYPTGSYNEQFF.

Note on this clone: A junction boundary mismatches the germline segment, possibly from a read error. The chain joins TRBV5-4 to TRBJ1-4; 7 bases are a match to TRBD1. The CDR3 runs 12 residues. The germline V gene encodes CDR1 SGHNT and CDR2 YYREEE (reference sequence). The CDR3 nucleotides read TGTGCCAGCAGCTTGGATTTACAGGGGCTCTATTTT. Its protein is CASSLDLQGLYF.

This clone was observed a single time. The chain uses TRBV29-1 and TRBJ2-3; D is tentatively TRBD1 or TRBD2 (6 bases each). V was cut by 2 bases and J by 4 bases, with 19 bases left in between. The CDR3 loop spans 16 amino acids. The germline CDR1 and CDR2 sequences are SQVTM and ANQGSEA. This CDR3 reads CSVERGAFYGADTQYF. The CDR3 region has the DNA TGCAGCGTTGAAAGGGGGGCCTTCTACGGCGCAGATACGCAGTATTTT.

This clone was seen only once. CDR3 coding DNA: TGTGCCAGCAGCTTAACCGGAACTAGCGGGGAGTTCTTC. This translates into CASSLTGTSGEFF. The chain recombines TRBV5-4 with TRBJ2-1, with 10 nucleotides matching TRBD2. Germline lookup yields CDR1 SGHNT and CDR2 YYREEE (reference sequence). The length of the CDR3 is 13 residues. Losses at the gene ends were 2 bases for V and 14 bases for J; bases not matched to a gene: 7.